The T cell receptor (beta chain) described here comes from a study of blood T cells in healthy people across ages. Findings and caveats of the study: Total diversity from one million sequenced T cells was likely underestimated.

The junction had 7 bases not matched to a gene; V was cut back by 2 bases and J by 1 base. The CDR3 has 16 residues. Per the germline V gene, CDR1 is MNHEY and CDR2 is SVGEGT. A sample-barcoded 5' primer and a J-beta primer mix were used in a second PCR of roughly 7 to 11 cycles. Sequencing of every sample gave 2.5 million or more CDR3-containing paired-end reads. TCRdb redid the calling of the 5' RACE reads with MiXCR, one entry per CDR3 protein. Of about 400,000 distinct CDR3 sequences listed, over 45% are singletons. On this clonotype itself: As yet, its antigen is unknown.

This rearrangement joins TRBV6-2 or TRBV6-3 to TRBJ2-5; 7 nucleotides align to TRBD1. Material: blood. This sequence originates from a man in his 60s in good health. CDR3 nucleotide sequence: TGTGCCAGCAGTTACGTAGGTGGACAGGTCCAAGAGACCCAGTACTTC. Translation: CASSYVGGQVQETQYF.